The clone carrying this T cell receptor beta chain counts as medium-sized. What it binds is not known. These data originate in a study of T cells after yellow fever vaccination. General study points: Bulk-population clonotypes that are abundant could appear as contaminants in FACS-sorted repertoires. Some clonotypes, a small share, were shared between CD4 and CD8 compartments. Subsequent to the booster, the majority of primary-vaccination clones reappeared (under 98% CD4, 88% CD8).

There are 13 residues in the CDR3. The germline V and J ends were trimmed by 3 bases and 5 bases, with 11 bases remaining between them. CDR1 and CDR2 from the germline V gene are SNHLY and FYNNEI. UMIs and a universal primer site were added when TCR cDNA was made by 5'RACE template switching. MiXCR, applied by TCRdb to the 5' RACE reads, yields one record per CDR3 protein. The table has approximately 69,000 distinct CDR3 sequences, 5.9% seen once. Here the sequenced sample was CD4+ T cells sorted from PBMCs, taken approximately 15 days after the first yellow fever vaccination. The chain couples TRBV2 to TRBJ2-7, with unresolved D. The source of this sequence is a man between 18 and 35 years old who received the YFV17D yellow fever vaccine. The CDR3 DNA sequence: TGTGCCAGCAGTGAGCCCTTCGAGGACGAGCAGTACTTC. Translated: CASSEPFEDEQYF. Full variable domain (rest looked up from reference TRBV2 and TRBJ2-7): EPEVTQTPSHQVTQMGQEVILRCVPISNHLYFYWYRQILGQKVEFLVSFYNNEISEKSEIFDDQFSVERPDGSNFTLKIRSTKLEDSAMYFCASSEPFEDEQYFGPGTRLTVT.